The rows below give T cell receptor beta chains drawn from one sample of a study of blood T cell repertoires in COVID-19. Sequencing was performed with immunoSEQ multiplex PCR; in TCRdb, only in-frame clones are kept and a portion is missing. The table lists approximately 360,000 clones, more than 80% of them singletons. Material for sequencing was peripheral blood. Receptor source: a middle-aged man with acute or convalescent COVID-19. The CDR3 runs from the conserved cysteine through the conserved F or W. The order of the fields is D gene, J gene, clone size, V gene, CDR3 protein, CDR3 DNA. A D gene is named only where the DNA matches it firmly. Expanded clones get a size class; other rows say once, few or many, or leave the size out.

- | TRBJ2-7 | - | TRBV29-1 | CSARSGEQYF | TGCAGCGCCCGGTCAGGCGAGCAGTACTTC
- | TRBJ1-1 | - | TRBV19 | CASSMSGGAGTEAFF | TGTGCCAGTAGTATGTCGGGGGGGGCCGGGACTGAAGCTTTCTTT
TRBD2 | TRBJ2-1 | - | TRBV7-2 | CASSSLGGRGGLSYNEQFF | TGTGCCAGCAGCTCCCTCGGCGGCCGGGGGGGACTCTCCTACAATGAGCAGTTCTTC
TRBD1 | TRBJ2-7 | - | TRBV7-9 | CASSRQGRHYEQYF | TGTGCCAGCAGTCGACAGGGGCGGCACTACGAGCAGTACTTC
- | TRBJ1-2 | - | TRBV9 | CASSAALRRRYGYTF | TGTGCCAGCAGCGCCGCACTTAGACGGAGGTATGGCTACACCTTC
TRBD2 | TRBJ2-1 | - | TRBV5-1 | CASSSETAGDNEQFF | TGCGCCAGCAGCTCGGAAACGGCGGGAGACAATGAGCAGTTCTTC
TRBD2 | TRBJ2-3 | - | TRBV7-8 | CASSLTGGPDTQYF | TGTGCCAGCAGCTTAACGGGAGGGCCAGATACGCAGTATTTT
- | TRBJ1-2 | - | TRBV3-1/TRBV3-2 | CASRENRAMPDGYTF | TGTGCCAGCAGGGAGAACAGGGCAATGCCGGATGGCTACACCTTC
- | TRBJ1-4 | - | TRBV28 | CASSFGVEGEKLFF | TGTGCCAGCAGTTTTGGGGTTGAGGGCGAAAAACTGTTTTTT
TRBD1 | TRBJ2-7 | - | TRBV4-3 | CASSQASGGWSEQYF | TGCGCCAGCAGCCAAGCGTCAGGGGGCTGGAGCGAGCAGTACTTC
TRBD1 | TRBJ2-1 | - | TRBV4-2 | CASSQEGQGALDEQFF | TGTGCCAGCAGCCAAGAGGGACAGGGGGCCCTGGATGAGCAGTTCTTC
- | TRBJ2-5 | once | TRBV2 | CASSWAGGETQYF | TGTGCCAGCAGCTGGGCAGGAGGAGAGACCCAGTACTTC
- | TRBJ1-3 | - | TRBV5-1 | CASRKAGGNTIYF | TGCGCCAGCAGGAAGGCAGGTGGAAACACCATATATTTT
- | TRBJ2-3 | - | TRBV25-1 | CASSEARGADTQYF | TGTGCCAGCAGTGAGGCAAGGGGCGCAGATACGCAGTATTTT
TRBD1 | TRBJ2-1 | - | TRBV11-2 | CASGGQTIYNEQFF | TGTGCCAGCGGGGGACAGACGATTTACAATGAGCAGTTCTTC
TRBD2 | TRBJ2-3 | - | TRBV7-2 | CASSLAVILAGVTDTQYF | TGTGCCAGCAGCTTAGCCGTCATACTAGCGGGAGTCACAGATACGCAGTATTTT
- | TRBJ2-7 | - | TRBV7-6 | CASSLESEQYF | TGTGCCAGCAGCTTAGAGAGCGAGCAGTACTTC
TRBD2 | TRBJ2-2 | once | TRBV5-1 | CASSSGTSGSWVGELFF | TGCGCCAGCAGCTCCGGGACTAGCGGGAGCTGGGTCGGGGAGCTGTTTTTT
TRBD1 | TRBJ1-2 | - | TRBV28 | CASSGTGRGYTF | TGTGCCAGCAGTGGGACAGGGCGTGGCTACACCTTC
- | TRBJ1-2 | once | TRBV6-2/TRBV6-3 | CASSLPERQWDGYTF | TGTGCCAGCAGTCTTCCCGAACGACAGTGGGATGGCTACACCTTC
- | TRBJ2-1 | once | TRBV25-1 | CASSEDPSSYNEQFF | TGTGCCAGCAGTGAAGATCCCAGCTCCTACAATGAGCAGTTCTTC
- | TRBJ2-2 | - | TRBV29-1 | CSVETPEGAGGTGELFF | TGCAGCGTTGAGACCCCAGAGGGGGCGGGAGGAACCGGGGAGCTGTTTTTT
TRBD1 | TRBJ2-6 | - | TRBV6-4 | CASSDSTGDSGANVLTF | TGTGCCAGCAGTGACTCGACAGGGGACAGTGGGGCCAACGTCCTGACTTTC
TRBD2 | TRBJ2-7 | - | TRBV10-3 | CAITLGLAGSEQYF | TGTGCCATCACCCTGGGACTAGCGGGGTCCGAGCAGTACTTC
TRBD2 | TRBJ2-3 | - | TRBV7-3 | CASTPGLGATDTQYF | TGTGCCAGCACCCCGGGACTAGGGGCCACAGATACGCAGTATTTT
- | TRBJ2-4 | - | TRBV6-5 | CASSFGRARGENIQYF | TGTGCCAGCAGTTTTGGCCGGGCCAGGGGAGAAAACATTCAGTACTTC
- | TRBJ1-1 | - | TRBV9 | CASSVIGRGSNTEAFF | TGTGCCAGCAGCGTAATAGGCAGGGGATCGAACACTGAAGCTTTCTTT
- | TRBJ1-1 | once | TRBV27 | CASSSTGFVRTEAFF | TGTGCCAGCAGTTCGACGGGGTTCGTGAGGACTGAAGCTTTCTTT
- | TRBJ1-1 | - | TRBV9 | CASSVSPVTEAFF | TGTGCCAGCAGCGTTAGCCCGGTGACTGAAGCTTTCTTT
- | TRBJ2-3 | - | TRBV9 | CASSVVASPGTDTQYF | TGTGCCAGCAGCGTAGTAGCTAGTCCGGGCACAGATACGCAGTATTTT
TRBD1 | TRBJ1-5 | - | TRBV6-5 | CASRDRTYDQPQHF | TGTGCCAGCCGGGACAGGACATATGATCAGCCCCAGCATTTT
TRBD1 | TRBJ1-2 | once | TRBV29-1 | CSGGGQGNTNYGYTF | TGCAGCGGGGGCGGACAGGGGAATACTAACTATGGCTACACCTTC
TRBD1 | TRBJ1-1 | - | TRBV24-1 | CATVDRGYTEAFF | TGTGCCACCGTCGACAGGGGATACACTGAAGCTTTCTTT
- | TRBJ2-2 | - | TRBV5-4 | CASSFYRVSGSGELFF | TGTGCCAGCAGCTTCTATAGAGTTTCAGGATCCGGGGAGCTGTTTTTT
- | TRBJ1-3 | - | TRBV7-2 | CASSLRGAGNTIYF | TGTGCCAGCAGCTTACGCGGCGCTGGAAACACCATATATTTT
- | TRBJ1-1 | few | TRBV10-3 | CAISERGRNTEAFF | TGTGCCATCAGTGAGCGAGGAAGAAACACTGAAGCTTTCTTT
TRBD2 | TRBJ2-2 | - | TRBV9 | CASSVGAGGPLTGELFF | TGTGCCAGCAGCGTAGGAGCGGGAGGGCCCCTCACCGGGGAGCTGTTTTTT
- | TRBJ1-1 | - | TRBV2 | CASSREVEWNTEAFF | TGTGCCAGCAGCCGCGAGGTTGAGTGGAACACTGAAGCTTTCTTT
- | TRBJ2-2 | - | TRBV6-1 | CASSEGSGAGELFF | TGTGCCAGCAGTGAAGGGTCCGGGGCCGGGGAGCTGTTTTTT
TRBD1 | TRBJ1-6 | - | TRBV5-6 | CASSSKQGAVGSPLHF | TGTGCCAGCAGTTCTAAACAGGGGGCGGTTGGGTCACCCCTCCACTTT
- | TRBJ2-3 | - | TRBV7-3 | CASRLEGIDTQYF | TGTGCCAGCAGGCTTGAGGGTATAGATACGCAGTATTTT
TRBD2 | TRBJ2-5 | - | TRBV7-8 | CASSLVGTSGETQYF | TGTGCCAGCAGCTTAGTTGGGACTAGCGGAGAGACCCAGTACTTC
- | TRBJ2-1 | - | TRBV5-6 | CASSSYYMPNEQFF | TGTGCCAGCAGCTCCTACTATATGCCTAATGAGCAGTTCTTC
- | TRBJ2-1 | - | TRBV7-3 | CASSLYGTGYNEQFF | TGTGCCAGCAGCTTATATGGGACTGGGTACAATGAGCAGTTCTTC
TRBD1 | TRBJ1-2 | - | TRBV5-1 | CASSLDRGGYGYTF | TGCGCCAGCAGCTTGGACAGGGGAGGTTATGGCTACACCTTC
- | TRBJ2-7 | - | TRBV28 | CASSWTVAYEQYF | TGTGCCAGCAGCTGGACAGTTGCCTACGAGCAGTACTTC
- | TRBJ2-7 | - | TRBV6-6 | CASRSQGSGEQYF | TGTGCCAGCAGGTCCCAGGGGAGTGGCGAGCAGTACTTC
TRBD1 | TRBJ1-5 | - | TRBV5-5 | CASSPLDRGLPQHF | TGTGCCAGCAGCCCCTTGGACAGGGGTCTTCCCCAGCATTTT
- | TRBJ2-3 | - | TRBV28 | CASSLEADYPRTTSTDTQYF | TGTGCCAGCAGTTTGGAAGCGGACTACCCCCGGACAACTAGCACAGATACGCAGTATTTT
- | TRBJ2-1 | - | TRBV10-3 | CAISEGGSSEQFF | TGTGCCATCAGTGAGGGGGGGTCGAGTGAGCAGTTCTTC
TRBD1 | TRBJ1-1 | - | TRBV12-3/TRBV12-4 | CASSLTTGGAFF | TGTGCCAGCAGCCTAACTACAGGGGGGGCTTTCTTT
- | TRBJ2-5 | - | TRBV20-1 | CSIEDGETQYF | TGCAGCATAGAGGATGGGGAGACCCAGTACTTC
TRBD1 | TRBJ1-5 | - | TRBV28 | CATCTRDRARSNQPQHF | TGTGCCACCTGTACCCGGGACAGGGCACGTAGCAATCAGCCCCAGCATTTT